This is a list of T cell receptor beta chains from one sample in a study of brain T cells in children with intractable seizures. TCRdb keeps only in-frame clones here, not all; method: immunoSEQ multiplex PCR. Counted here are 340,000 or so clones, 93% occurring once; the ten biggest clones make up under 7%. Source: peripheral blood, taken less than 6 months after surgery. The receptors stem from a boy under two years old with tuberous sclerosis and intractable seizures. Both conserved end residues are part of each CDR3. D genes are given only for firm matches. The size field is filled for only some rows; it gives once, few, many or a size class.

V gene	D gene	J gene	clone size	CDR3 DNA	CDR3 protein
TRBV6-5	.	TRBJ1-1	.	TGTGCCAGCACTACGGGATACACTGAAGCTTTCTTT	CASTTGYTEAFF
TRBV7-9	TRBD2	TRBJ2-3	.	TGTGCCAGCAGCTTAGGGGCTAGCGGGCCTAGCACAGATACGCAGTATTTT	CASSLGASGPSTDTQYF
TRBV20-1	TRBD1	TRBJ1-4	.	TGCAGTGCTAGTCCAGGACAGGGTAATAATGAAAAACTGTTTTTT	CSASPGQGNNEKLFF
TRBV30	.	TRBJ1-5	.	TGTGCCTGGACCCTCGGGGCAAATCAGCCCCAGCATTTT	CAWTLGANQPQHF
TRBV6-5	TRBD1	TRBJ1-1	.	TGTGCCAGCAGTTACACAGGGGACACTGAAGCTTTCTTT	CASSYTGDTEAFF
TRBV19	.	TRBJ1-1	.	TGTGCCAGTAGTATCGGAAGTGGGATGGACACTGAAGCTTTCTTT	CASSIGSGMDTEAFF
TRBV5-1	.	TRBJ1-1	.	TGCGCCAGCAGCCCTACCCCGTTTGGCTCGGTAATGAACACTGAAGCTTTCTTT	CASSPTPFGSVMNTEAFF
TRBV24-1	.	TRBJ2-5	.	TGTGCCACCAGGGGAGAGGGACAAGAGACCCAGTACTTC	CATRGEGQETQYF
TRBV5-8	TRBD1	TRBJ2-7	.	TGTGCCAGCAGCCCCGGACAGGGAAGCCACGAGCAGTACTTC	CASSPGQGSHEQYF
TRBV19	TRBD1	TRBJ2-7	.	TGTGCCAGTAGTCCAGGGGGCTACTCCTACGAGCAGTACTTC	CASSPGGYSYEQYF
TRBV10-2	.	TRBJ2-1	.	TGCGCCAGCAGTGAGTCCCCGGGGGGCCTTCCTGAGCAGTTCTTC	CASSESPGGLPEQFF
TRBV3-1/TRBV3-2	.	TRBJ1-3	.	TGTGCCAGCAGCCAAGAAGTCGGGGGAAACACCATATATTTT	CASSQEVGGNTIYF
TRBV5-1	TRBD2	TRBJ2-7	.	TGCGCCAGCAGCTTGGAACTAGCGGGGGGGCCCGACGAGCAGTACTTC	CASSLELAGGPDEQYF
TRBV7-9	.	TRBJ2-7	.	TGTGCCAGCAGCCCCAGAGACAGCATAAACGAGCAGTACTTC	CASSPRDSINEQYF
TRBV7-9	.	TRBJ2-2	.	TGTGCCAGCAGCGAGGGTGCCGGGGAGCTGTTTTTT	CASSEGAGELFF
TRBV19	TRBD1	TRBJ1-2	.	TGTGCCAGTAGCCCCCGGGGACAGAGTTCCTATGGCTACACCTTC	CASSPRGQSSYGYTF
TRBV14	.	TRBJ2-7	few	TGTGCCAGCAGCCTACCAGGGGGGTACGAGCAGTACTTC	CASSLPGGYEQYF